Following are 19 T cell receptor beta chains from one sample sequenced in a study of cytomegalovirus exposure and HLA in healthy donors. PCR amplification relied on 60 Vbeta primers (plus 13 Jbeta primers). The repertoire was sequenced with immunoSEQ multiplex PCR; TCRdb's copy has only in-frame clones and lacks some. The data show under 85,000 clones, around 74% seen once. Material: PBMCs. The receptors shown here come from a woman between 25 and 40 years old in good health and CMV-seropositive.

V usage is TRBV4-2 and J usage is TRBJ2-1; the D gene is possibly TRBD1 (6 bases). V was clipped by 3 bases and J by 0 bases, with 9 bases between them. CDR3 size: 15 residues. Per germline, CDR1 LGHNA and CDR2 YNFKEQ. CDR3 amino acids: CASSQLTGSYNEQFF. DNA of the CDR3: TGTGCCAGCAGCCAGTTGACAGGCTCCTACAATGAGCAGTTCTTC.

This clone was counted only a few times. The rearrangement uses TRBV5-1 and TRBJ2-3; the D gene is possibly TRBD1 (5 bases). Germline-derived CDR1 and CDR2 are SGHRS and YFSETQ. CDR3 length: 15 residues. Trimming left V 4 bases short and J 0 bases short, with 12 bases between. The CDR3 spells CASSSTGSSTDTQYF. For the CDR3, the DNA is TGCGCCAGCAGCAGTACAGGATCTAGCACAGATACGCAGTATTTT.

With regard to this clone: At one boundary the junction diverges from the germline segment, which might be a read error. Other DNA variants within this sample encode the same CDR3. This chain joins TRBV10-3 and TRBJ1-4; TRBD1 is a possible D gene (6 bases). The CDR3 is 14 amino acids. The germline CDR1 and CDR2 sequences are ENHRY and SYGVKD. CDR3 loop: CAIRSGTFDEKLFF. The CDR3 DNA follows: TGTGCCATCAGATCCGGGACATTCGATGAGAAACTGTTTTTT.

A few counts support this clone. V usage is TRBV6-5 and J usage is TRBJ2-4; 12 positions agree with TRBD2. The length of the CDR3 is 15 residues. CDR1 and CDR2 (germline): MNHEY, SVGAGI. V lost 6 bases, J lost 3 bases, and 3 bases stayed unmatched. This chain's CDR3 is CASRLAGGGKNIQYF. CDR3 DNA: TGTGCCAGCAGACTAGCGGGAGGAGGCAAAAACATTCAGTACTTC.

The chain is built from TRBV5-4 and TRBJ2-1, with TRBD2 matching 13 bases. After removal of 3 bases from V and 7 bases from J, the junction contained 7 bases not matched to a gene. CDR1 is SGHNT, CDR2 YYREEE, per germline (reference sequence). There are 16 residues in the CDR3. The chain's CDR3 is CASSSLLAGGKNEQFF. The CDR3 nucleotides read TGTGCCAGCAGCTCCCTACTAGCGGGAGGGAAGAATGAGCAGTTCTTC.

V usage is TRBV27 and J usage is TRBJ2-3; 7 bases are shared with TRBD1. J was trimmed by 6 bases and V by 6 bases; bases with no gene match: 9. The CDR3 has 14 residues. CDR1 and CDR2 from the germline V gene are MNHEY and SMNVEV (reference sequence). CDR3 in amino acids: CASRRQGELDTQYF. CDR3 nucleotide sequence: TGTGCCAGCAGGCGACAGGGCGAGCTGGATACGCAGTATTTT.

This clone was seen a few times. Written as DNA, the CDR3 is TGTGCCAGCAGCCGAGCCTTAGCGGGACGGACCTACAATGAGCAGTTCTTC. Protein sequence: CASSRALAGRTYNEQFF. The V gene is TRBV4-2, the J gene TRBJ2-1; TRBD2 matches at 8 bases. The CDR3 has 17 amino acids. Germline CDR1 and CDR2: LGHNA and YNFKEQ. V shed 4 bases and J 2 bases; nucleotides not matched to a gene: 10.

V usage is TRBV2 and J usage is TRBJ2-7, with 11 bases identical to TRBD2. This CDR3 is 16 amino acids long. The J segment lost 3 bases and the V segment lost 0 bases, leaving 4 bases of the junction unmatched. CDR1 is SNHLY, CDR2 FYNNEI, per germline. CDR3 in amino acids: CASSEAGLAGYYEQYF. CDR3 bases: TGTGCCAGCAGTGAAGCCGGACTAGCGGGTTACTACGAGCAGTACTTC.

CDR3 nucleotides: TGTGCCAGCAGTCCCGGGACTAGGGACTACGAGCAGTACTTC. It yields the protein CASSPGTRDYEQYF. The J gene is TRBJ2-7, the V gene TRBV11-2; 8 nucleotides match TRBD2. CDR1 and CDR2 (germline): SGHAT, FQNNGV. V shed 6 bases, J shed 3 bases, and the junction held 7 bases outside the gene matches. CDR3 size: 14 residues.

The rearrangement links TRBV6-1 to TRBJ2-1, with D hard to call. The CDR3 has 12 amino acids. V gave up 4 bases and J gave up 3 bases, with 4 bases separating them. In germline, CDR1 is MNHNS, CDR2 SASEGT. CDR3 in DNA: TGTGCCAGCAGTGTTTACTACAATGAGCAGTTCTTC. Translated: CASSVYYNEQFF.

The rearrangement uses TRBV30 and TRBJ2-1, with a weak D call TRBD2 (5 bases). The CDR3 has 17 residues. CDR1 GTSNPN and CDR2 SVGIG come from the germline V gene (reference sequence). Trimming left V 4 bases short and J 1 base short, with 20 bases between. For the CDR3, the DNA is TGTGCCTGGACCGGGGTTTTGATTAGCGTGTCCTACAATGAGCAGTTCTTC. It specifies CAWTGVLISVSYNEQFF.

The chain links TRBV7-3 to TRBJ2-2; TRBD1 might be the D (5 bases). The length of the CDR3 is 14 residues. V was shortened by 4 bases and J by 4 bases, with 10 bases between the two germline ends. CDR1 is SGHTA, CDR2 FQGTGA, per germline. The CDR3 nucleotides are TGTGCCAGCAGCTCCTCCAGGGCCACCGGGGAGCTGTTTTTT. Residues: CASSSSRATGELFF.

A few counts support this clone. The rearrangement links TRBV9 to TRBJ2-7; TRBD2 matches at 7 bases. The CDR3 runs to 15 residues. Trimming took 0 bases from V and 5 from J; bases not matched to a gene: 8. CDR1 SGDLS and CDR2 YYNGEE come from the germline V gene. This chain's CDR3 is CASSVGAGVSDEQYF. CDR3 nucleotides: TGTGCCAGCAGCGTAGGGGCGGGAGTTTCGGACGAGCAGTACTTC.

This chain connects TRBV28 to TRBJ2-7; TRBD1 matches at 7 bases. The CDR3 is 14 residues long. CDR1 is MDHEN, CDR2 SYDVKM, per germline. V dropped 5 bases and J dropped 1; count of bases not matched to a gene: 5. The CDR3 here is CASSPPGQSYEQYF. CDR3 coding DNA: TGTGCCAGCAGTCCTCCGGGACAGTCCTACGAGCAGTACTTC.

V usage is TRBV10-1 and J usage is TRBJ1-1; TRBD1 might be the D (6 bases). The germline V gene has CDR1 WNHNN and CDR2 SYGVQD (reference sequence). With 6 bases removed from V and 2 bases from J, the gap between germline ends came to 10 bases. This CDR3 has 13 residues. The CDR3 sequence is CASRSGHNTEAFF. CDR3 DNA: TGCGCCAGCAGATCGGGACACAACACTGAAGCTTTCTTT.

This chain joins TRBV28 and TRBJ1-2, with TRBD1 identical over 10 bases. The CDR3 runs to 13 residues. V lost 5 bases to trimming and J lost 7 bases; unmatched junction nucleotides: 4. Looked up from germline, CDR1 is MDHEN and CDR2 is SYDVKM. For the CDR3, the DNA is TGTGCCAGCAGTCGACAGGGGGCGACTGGCTACACCTTC. Translated, it gives CASSRQGATGYTF.

This clone was observed at least ten times. The CDR3 sequence: CASSLAGGMAQHF. DNA of the CDR3: TGTGCCAGCAGTTTAGCTGGAGGTATGGCCCAGCATTTT. The chain joins TRBV28 to TRBJ1-5; D is uncertain. This CDR3 is 13 amino acids long. Trimming removed 2 bases at V and 11 bases at J, with 13 bases between. CDR1 is MDHEN, CDR2 SYDVKM, per germline. The whole variable domain, remainder taken from reference TRBV28 and TRBJ1-5, is DVKVTQSSRYLVKRTGEKVFLECVQDMDHENMFWYRQDPGLGLRLIYFSYDVKMKEKGDIPEGYSVSREKKERFSLILESASTNQTSMYLCASSLAGGMAQHFGDGTRLSIL.

The chain links TRBV19 to TRBJ1-1; D perhaps matches TRBD1 (5 bases). Germline V lookup: CDR1 LNHDA, CDR2 SQIVND (reference sequence). V was shortened by 3 bases and J by 6 bases, with 14 bases between the two germline ends. This CDR3 comprises 14 residues. CDR3 DNA sequence: TGTGCCAGTAGTATCAGTCCGGGGGAAGCTGAAGCTTTCTTT. It encodes CASSISPGEAEAFF.

The V and J genes are TRBV28 and TRBJ2-7; D is unclear. Germline V gene sequence: CDR1 MDHEN, CDR2 SYDVKM. Trimming left V 4 bases short and J 1 base short, with 14 bases between. The CDR3 is 15 amino acids. DNA for the CDR3: TGTGCCAGCAGTTACCATCGACCTAGTTCCTACGAGCAGTACTTC. Residues: CASSYHRPSSYEQYF.